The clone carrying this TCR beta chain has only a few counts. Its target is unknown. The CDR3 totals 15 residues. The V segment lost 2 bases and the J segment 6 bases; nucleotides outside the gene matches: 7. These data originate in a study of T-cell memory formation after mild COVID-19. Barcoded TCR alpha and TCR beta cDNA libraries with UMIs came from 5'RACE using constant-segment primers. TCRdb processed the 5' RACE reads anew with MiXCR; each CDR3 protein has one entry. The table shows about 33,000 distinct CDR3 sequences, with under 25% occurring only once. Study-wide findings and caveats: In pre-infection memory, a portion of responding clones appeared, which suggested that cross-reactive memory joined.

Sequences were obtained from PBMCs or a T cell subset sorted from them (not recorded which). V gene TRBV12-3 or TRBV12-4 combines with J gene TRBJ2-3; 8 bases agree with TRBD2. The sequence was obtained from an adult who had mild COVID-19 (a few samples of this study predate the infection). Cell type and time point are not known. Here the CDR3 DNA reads TGTGCCAGCAGTTTAACGGGGGGGCGGAGGGATACGCAGTATTTT. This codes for CASSLTGGRRDTQYF.